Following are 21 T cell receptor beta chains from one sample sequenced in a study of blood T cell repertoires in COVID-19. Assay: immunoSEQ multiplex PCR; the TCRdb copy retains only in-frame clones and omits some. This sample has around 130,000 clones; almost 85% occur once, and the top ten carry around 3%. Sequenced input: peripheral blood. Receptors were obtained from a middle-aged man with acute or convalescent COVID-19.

CDR3 coding DNA: TGCGCCAGCAGCCAACAGCGGGAGCGTGCAGATACGCAGTATTTT. Translated: CASSQQRERADTQYF. This chain uses TRBV4-1 with TRBJ2-3; 8 bases line up with TRBD2. V lost 2 bases, J lost 4 bases, and 5 bases stayed unmatched. The CDR3 runs 15 residues. The germline V gene encodes CDR1 MGHRA and CDR2 YSYEKL.

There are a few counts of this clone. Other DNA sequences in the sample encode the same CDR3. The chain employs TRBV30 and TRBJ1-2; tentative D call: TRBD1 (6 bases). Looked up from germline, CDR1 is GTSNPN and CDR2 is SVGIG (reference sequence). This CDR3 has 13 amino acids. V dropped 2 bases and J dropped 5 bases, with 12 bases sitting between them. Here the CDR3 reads CAWSRDRPYGYTF. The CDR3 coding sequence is TGTGCCTGGAGTAGAGACAGGCCATATGGCTACACCTTC.

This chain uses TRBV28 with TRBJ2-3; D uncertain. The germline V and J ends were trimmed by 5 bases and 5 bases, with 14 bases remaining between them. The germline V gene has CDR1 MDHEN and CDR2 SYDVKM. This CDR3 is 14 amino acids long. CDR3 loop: CASSEAPTVDTQYF. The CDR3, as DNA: TGTGCCAGCAGTGAGGCACCGACGGTAGATACGCAGTATTTT.

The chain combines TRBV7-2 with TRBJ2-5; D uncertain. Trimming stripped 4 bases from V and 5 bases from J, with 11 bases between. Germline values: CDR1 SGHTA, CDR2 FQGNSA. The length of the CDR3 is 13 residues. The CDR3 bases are TGTGCCAGCAGCTCGAGCTTTGGTGAGACCCAGTACTTC. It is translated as CASSSSFGETQYF.

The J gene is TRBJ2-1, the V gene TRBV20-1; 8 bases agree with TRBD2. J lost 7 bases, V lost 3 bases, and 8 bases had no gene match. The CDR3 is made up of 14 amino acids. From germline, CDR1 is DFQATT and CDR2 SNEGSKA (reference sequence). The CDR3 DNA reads TGCAGTGCTAGTCCCTTACTAGCGGCAAATGAGCAGTTCTTC. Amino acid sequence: CSASPLLAANEQFF.

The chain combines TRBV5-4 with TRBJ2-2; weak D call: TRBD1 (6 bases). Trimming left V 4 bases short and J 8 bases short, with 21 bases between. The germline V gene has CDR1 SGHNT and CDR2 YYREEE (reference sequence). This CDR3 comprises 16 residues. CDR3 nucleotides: TGTGCCAGCAGCCAAGCAGGAGCCCTGAGGGGGGGGGAGCTGTTTTTT. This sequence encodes CASSQAGALRGGELFF. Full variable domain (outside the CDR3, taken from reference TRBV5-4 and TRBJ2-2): ETGVTQSPTHLIKTRGQQVTLRCSSQSGHNTVSWYQQALGQGPQFIFQYYREEENGRGNFPPRFSGLQFPNYSSELNVNALELDDSALYLCASSQAGALRGGELFFGEGSRLTVL.

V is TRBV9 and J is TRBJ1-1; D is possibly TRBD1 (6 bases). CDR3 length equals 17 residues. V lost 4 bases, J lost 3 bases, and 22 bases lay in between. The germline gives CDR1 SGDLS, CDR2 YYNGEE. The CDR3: CASSSPGKRGRHTEAFF. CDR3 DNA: TGTGCCAGCAGCTCTCCAGGGAAGAGGGGGAGACACACTGAAGCTTTCTTT.

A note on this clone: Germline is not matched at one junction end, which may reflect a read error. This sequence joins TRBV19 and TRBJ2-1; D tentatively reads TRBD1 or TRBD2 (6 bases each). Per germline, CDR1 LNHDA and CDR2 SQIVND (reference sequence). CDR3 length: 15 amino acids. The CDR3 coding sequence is TGTGCCAGTACTATAGGGGGACTCGGGTACAATGAGCAGTTCTTC. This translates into CASTIGGLGYNEQFF.

CDR3 in amino acids: CASSYSRTSGLFYEQYF. The CDR3 DNA reads TGTGCCAGCAGTTACTCCCGGACTAGCGGACTCTTCTACGAGCAGTACTTC. This sequence joins TRBV6-2 or TRBV6-3 and TRBJ2-7; TRBD2 matches 10 bases. The CDR3 totals 17 residues. Germline CDR1 MNHEY, CDR2 SVGEGT. Trimming took 0 bases from V and 3 from J; bases not matched to a gene: 8.

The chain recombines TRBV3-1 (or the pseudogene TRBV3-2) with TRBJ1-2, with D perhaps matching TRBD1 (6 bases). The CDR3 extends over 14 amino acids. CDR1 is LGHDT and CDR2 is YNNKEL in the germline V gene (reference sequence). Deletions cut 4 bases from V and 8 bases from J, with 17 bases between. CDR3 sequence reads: CASSPGVSSYGYTF. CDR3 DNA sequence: TGTGCCAGCAGCCCAGGGGTCAGTTCCTACGGCTACACCTTC.

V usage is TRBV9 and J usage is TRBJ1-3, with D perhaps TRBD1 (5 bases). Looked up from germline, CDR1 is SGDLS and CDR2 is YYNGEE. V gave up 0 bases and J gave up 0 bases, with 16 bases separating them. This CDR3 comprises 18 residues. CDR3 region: CASSVAPQGVGSGNTIYF. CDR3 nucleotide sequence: TGTGCCAGCAGCGTAGCTCCCCAAGGGGTAGGCTCTGGAAACACCATATATTTT.

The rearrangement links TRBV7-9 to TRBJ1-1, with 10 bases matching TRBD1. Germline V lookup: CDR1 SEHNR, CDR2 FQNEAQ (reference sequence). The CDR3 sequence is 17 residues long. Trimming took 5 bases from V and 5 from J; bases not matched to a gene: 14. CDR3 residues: CASSPRTGGAFRTEAFF. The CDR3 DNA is TGTGCCAGCAGCCCGAGGACAGGGGGAGCCTTTCGGACTGAAGCTTTCTTT.

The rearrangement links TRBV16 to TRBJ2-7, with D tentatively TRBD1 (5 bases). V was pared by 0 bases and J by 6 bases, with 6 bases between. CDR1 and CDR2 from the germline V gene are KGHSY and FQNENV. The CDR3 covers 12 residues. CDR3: CASSQSGAEQYF. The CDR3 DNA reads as TGTGCCAGCAGCCAATCAGGGGCCGAGCAGTACTTC.

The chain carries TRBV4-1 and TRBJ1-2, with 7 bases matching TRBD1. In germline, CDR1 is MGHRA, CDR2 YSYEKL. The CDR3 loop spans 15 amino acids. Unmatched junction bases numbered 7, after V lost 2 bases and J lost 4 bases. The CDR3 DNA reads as TGCGCCAGCAGCCAAAGCGGACAGGATGGCTATGGCTACACCTTC. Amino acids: CASSQSGQDGYGYTF.

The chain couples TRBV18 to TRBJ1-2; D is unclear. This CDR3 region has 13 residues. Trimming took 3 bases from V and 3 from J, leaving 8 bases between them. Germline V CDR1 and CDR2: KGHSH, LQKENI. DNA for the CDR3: TGTGCCAGCTCACCTACAGAGCACTATGGCTACACCTTC. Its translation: CASSPTEHYGYTF.

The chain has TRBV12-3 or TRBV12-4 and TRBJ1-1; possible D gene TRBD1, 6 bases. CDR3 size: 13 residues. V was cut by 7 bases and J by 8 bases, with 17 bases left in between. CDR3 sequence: CASKVWGLGEAFF. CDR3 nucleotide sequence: TGTGCCAGCAAGGTGTGGGGGCTAGGCGAAGCTTTCTTT.

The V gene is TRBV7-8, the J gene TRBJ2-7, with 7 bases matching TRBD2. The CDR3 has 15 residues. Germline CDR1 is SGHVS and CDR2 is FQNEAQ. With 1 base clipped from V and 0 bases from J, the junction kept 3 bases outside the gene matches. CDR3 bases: TGTGCCAGCAGCTTAGTAGCGGGCTTCTCCTACGAGCAGTACTTC. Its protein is CASSLVAGFSYEQYF.

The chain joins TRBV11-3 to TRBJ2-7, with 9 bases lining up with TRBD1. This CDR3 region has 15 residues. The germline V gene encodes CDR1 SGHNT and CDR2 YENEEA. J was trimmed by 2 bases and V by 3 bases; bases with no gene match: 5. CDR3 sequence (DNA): TGTGCCAGCAGCTTGGGGGACAGGGCCACCTACGAGCAGTACTTC. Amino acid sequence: CASSLGDRATYEQYF.

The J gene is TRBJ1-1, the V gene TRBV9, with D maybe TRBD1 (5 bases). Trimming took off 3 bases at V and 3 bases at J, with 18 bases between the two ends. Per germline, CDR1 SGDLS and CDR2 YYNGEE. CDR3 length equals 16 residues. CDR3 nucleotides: TGTGCCAGCAGCGCCAGAACGGGCCTAGGGGACACTGAAGCTTTCTTT. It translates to CASSARTGLGDTEAFF.

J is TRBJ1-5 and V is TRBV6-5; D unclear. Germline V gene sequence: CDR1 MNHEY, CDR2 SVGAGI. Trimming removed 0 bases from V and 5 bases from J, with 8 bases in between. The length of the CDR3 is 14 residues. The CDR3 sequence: CASSYSPGDQPQHF. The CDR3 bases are TGTGCCAGCAGTTACTCCCCCGGTGATCAGCCCCAGCATTTT.

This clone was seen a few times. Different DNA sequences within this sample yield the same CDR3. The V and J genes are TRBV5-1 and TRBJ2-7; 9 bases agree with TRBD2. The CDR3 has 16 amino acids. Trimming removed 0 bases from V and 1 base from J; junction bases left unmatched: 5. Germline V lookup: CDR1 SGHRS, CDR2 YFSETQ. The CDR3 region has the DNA TGCGCCAGCAGCTTGGATGGTAGCGGGAGTTCCTACGAGCAGTACTTC. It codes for CASSLDGSGSSYEQYF.